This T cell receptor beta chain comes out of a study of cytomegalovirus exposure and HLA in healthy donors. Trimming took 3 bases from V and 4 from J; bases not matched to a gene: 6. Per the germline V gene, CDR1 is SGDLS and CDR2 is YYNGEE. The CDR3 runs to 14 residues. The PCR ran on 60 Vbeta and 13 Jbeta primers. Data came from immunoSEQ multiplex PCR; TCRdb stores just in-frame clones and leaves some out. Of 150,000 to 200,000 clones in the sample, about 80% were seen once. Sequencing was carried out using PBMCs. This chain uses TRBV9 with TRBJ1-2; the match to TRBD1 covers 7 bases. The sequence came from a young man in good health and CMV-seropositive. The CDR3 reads CASSEGAGGYGYTF. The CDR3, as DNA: TGTGCCAGCAGCGAGGGGGCGGGGGGCTATGGCTACACCTTC.